The T cell receptor beta chain under discussion was sequenced for a study of cytomegalovirus exposure and HLA in healthy donors. General study points: Certain sequence variants were highly shared and formed a cluster, and this cluster was likely a sequencing artifact. Segments of the TCR beta V type were, in most cases, productive about 87% or about 30% of the time in an earlier analysis.

About this clone itself: Its specificity is unknown.

Germline CDR1 reads MNHEY; CDR2 reads SVGAGI. The CDR3 runs 15 residues. V was cut by 2 bases and J by 1 base, with 12 bases left in between. With 60 Vbeta and 13 Jbeta primers, the PCR was carried out. Source study methods: Later work found 65 million to 90 million unique TCR beta chains, with some 11 million shared. Clones were read by immunoSEQ multiplex PCR, and TCRdb kept only the in-frame ones, dropping some. V and J calls and clone size are given by that table; D and trimming were obtained from the DNA. This table holds about 140,000 clones, 77% found once. The chain uses TRBV6-5 and TRBJ2-7; tentatively, D is TRBD1 (7 bases). Specimen: PBMCs. The TCR sequence derives from a woman between 45 and 60 years old in good health and CMV-seronegative. CDR3 nucleotides: TGTGCCAGCAGTTACGCGACAGGGAGGTCCTACGAGCAGTACTTC. It translates to CASSYATGRSYEQYF.